Listed below are T cell receptor beta chains from one sample, sequenced in a study of T cell responses to AZD1222 COVID-19 vaccine. Clones were read by immunoSEQ multiplex PCR, and TCRdb kept only the in-frame ones, dropping some. This table has about 75,000 clones, about 91% appearing once. Material: peripheral blood, obtained 28 days after the second dose of the MenACWY control vaccine. These receptors were collected from an adult who received the MenACWY meningococcal vaccine as a control. Each CDR3 is given with its conserved first and last residue. A D gene is named only where the DNA matches it firmly. Size is stated for part of the rows, as once, few or many counts, or as a class when the clone is expanded.

-,TRBV18,TRBJ1-2,-,12,TGTGCCAGCTCACCGGCAGGCTTCGGCTACACCTTC,CASSPAGFGYTF
-,TRBV24-1,TRBJ1-2,-,12,TGTGCCACCCCTGACCTGACCCATCGCTACACCTTC,CATPDLTHRYTF
-,TRBV5-1,TRBJ1-1,-,16,TGCGCCAGCAACTTGGACGGAAGTATAATGAACACTGAAGCTTTCTTT,CASNLDGSIMNTEAFF
-,TRBV20-1,TRBJ2-3,-,18,TGCAGTGCTAGTACCACGTATCCCGGGGTCATAGGGACAGATACGCAGTATTTT,CSASTTYPGVIGTDTQYF
-,TRBV6-5,TRBJ1-5,-,12,TGTGCCAGCCGGGGTTACAATCAGCCCCAGCATTTT,CASRGYNQPQHF
-,TRBV19,TRBJ2-5,-,16,TGTGCCAGTAGTATAGCTCGACAGGCAAGCCAAGAGACCCAGTACTTC,CASSIARQASQETQYF
-,TRBV7-2,TRBJ2-4,TRBD2,16,TGTGCCAGCAGCTTTGGCGGGGGGGCGGCCAAAAACATTCAGTACTTC,CASSFGGGAAKNIQYF
-,TRBV5-1,TRBJ1-1,TRBD1,14,TGCGCCAGCGGACGGGACAGGGCTAACACTGAAGCTTTCTTT,CASGRDRANTEAFF
-,TRBV18,TRBJ2-3,-,12,TGTGCCAGCTCACCAAGCACAGATACGCAGTATTTT,CASSPSTDTQYF
-,TRBV9,TRBJ2-7,-,15,TGTGCCAGCAGCGTAGATTCAACAGGTCTCCCCGAGCAGTACTTC,CASSVDSTGLPEQYF
-,TRBV19,TRBJ1-1,-,12,TGTGCCAGTAGTTGGCAGAACACTGAAGCTTTCTTT,CASSWQNTEAFF
-,TRBV30,TRBJ1-5,-,17,TGTGCCTGGAGTGTACCCCGGACAGTTGGTGGCAATCAGCCCCAGCATTTT,CAWSVPRTVGGNQPQHF
-,TRBV21-1,TRBJ1-5,-,15,TGTGCCAGGCGGGGAGACAGGACAGTTGGTCAGCCCCAGCATTTT,CARRGDRTVGQPQHF
-,TRBV19,TRBJ1-2,-,14,TGTGCCAGTAGTACGCCGGACAGTTTCGGTGGCTACACCTTC,CASSTPDSFGGYTF
-,TRBV9,TRBJ1-6,TRBD1,16,TGTGCCAGCAGCGTCTCATCGACAGGGCCAAATTCACCCCTCCACTTT,CASSVSSTGPNSPLHF
-,TRBV4-2,TRBJ2-5,-,14,TGTGCCAGCAGCCCCCAGGGGGGTCAAGAGACCCAGTACTTC,CASSPQGGQETQYF
-,TRBV5-1,TRBJ1-2,-,14,TGCGCCAGCAGCTTGGAGGGGACTAACTATGGCTACACCTTC,CASSLEGTNYGYTF
-,TRBV30,TRBJ2-4,-,15,TGTGCCTGGAGTGCGCCAGGGGCGGCCAAAAACATTCAGTACTTC,CAWSAPGAAKNIQYF
-,TRBV3-1/TRBV3-2,TRBJ1-3,TRBD1,16,TGTGCCAGCAGCCAAGCGACAGGGGGTACCCGAAACACCATATATTTT,CASSQATGGTRNTIYF
-,TRBV7-3,TRBJ1-1,TRBD1,14,TGTGCCAGCAGCCCCAGACAGGGAGGCACTGAAGCTTTCTTT,CASSPRQGGTEAFF
-,TRBV24-1,TRBJ2-3,-,16,TGTGCCACCAGTGATGCCAGAGCGGGCGCATCAGATACGCAGTATTTT,CATSDARAGASDTQYF
once,TRBV15,TRBJ1-2,-,14,TGTGCCACCAGCTCACTCCGGGGCCCCTATGGCTACACCTTC,CATSSLRGPYGYTF
-,TRBV18,TRBJ2-1,TRBD1,14,TGTGCCAGCTCACCTGAACAGGGGGCAAATGAGCAGTTCTTC,CASSPEQGANEQFF
-,TRBV6-1,TRBJ2-2,-,14,TGTGCCAGCAGTGATTATCGGGCCACCGGGGAGCTGTTTTTT,CASSDYRATGELFF
-,TRBV24-1,TRBJ2-5,TRBD2,15,TGTGCCACCAGAAATAGCGGGGGGGCAACAGAGACCCAGTACTTC,CATRNSGGATETQYF
-,TRBV29-1,TRBJ1-1,-,12,TGCAGCGCCCTGCGGGGAGGCACTGAAGCTTTCTTT,CSALRGGTEAFF
-,TRBV11-2,TRBJ1-2,-,13,TGTGCCAGCAGCTTTGGGCAAGGGGGTGGCTACACCTTC,CASSFGQGGGYTF
-,TRBV7-9,TRBJ2-3,-,17,TGTGCCAGCAGCCTCAACGGAGGCCAGCGGAAGGCAGATACGCAGTATTTT,CASSLNGGQRKADTQYF
-,TRBV10-3,TRBJ1-5,-,14,TGTGCCATCAGTGAGGTTAGGGAGGGACAGCCCCAGCATTTT,CAISEVREGQPQHF
-,TRBV6-1,TRBJ1-2,-,15,TGTGCCAGCAGTGATGAGGGGCTAGATAACTATGGCTACACCTTC,CASSDEGLDNYGYTF
-,TRBV7-2,TRBJ1-5,-,14,TGTGCCAGCAGCCTAACAGCTGGTGGACAGCCCCAGCATTTT,CASSLTAGGQPQHF
-,TRBV14,TRBJ2-7,-,12,TGTGCCAGCAGCCAAGTCCCCTACGAGCAGTACTTC,CASSQVPYEQYF
-,TRBV18,TRBJ1-5,-,14,TGTGCCAGCTCACCAGGGGTTAGCAATCAGCCCCAGCATTTT,CASSPGVSNQPQHF
-,TRBV3-1/TRBV3-2,TRBJ2-7,TRBD1,16,TGTGCCAGCAGCCAAGGGAGGGGGACAGGGATCTACGAGCAGTACTTC,CASSQGRGTGIYEQYF
-,TRBV5-1,TRBJ1-4,-,16,TGCGCCAGCAGCCCTGGTGGCTGGGGAGGTAATGAAAAACTGTTTTTT,CASSPGGWGGNEKLFF
few,TRBV4-3,TRBJ2-6,-,16,TGCGCCAGCAGCCACGAGGGGGGCTCTGGGGCCAACGTCCTGACTTTC,CASSHEGGSGANVLTF
medium-sized,TRBV2,TRBJ1-1,-,12,TGTGCCAGCAGTGAAGTTGAGGGAGAAGCTTTCTTT,CASSEVEGEAFF
-,TRBV19,TRBJ1-4,-,18,TGTGCCAGTAGTCCCAACAGGTTAGAGGTCCCGTCGGGAGAAAAACTGTTTTTT,CASSPNRLEVPSGEKLFF
-,TRBV12-2,TRBJ2-7,-,15,TGTGCAAGTCGCTTAGCCGCGGGGGCCTCCTACGAGCAGTACTTC,CASRLAAGASYEQYF
-,TRBV7-2,TRBJ2-2,-,14,TGTGCCAGCAGTTCCTACAGCTACACCGGGGAGCTGTTTTTT,CASSSYSYTGELFF
-,TRBV2,TRBJ2-7,-,14,TGTGCCCCCGGGGGGCCGACGATCTCCTACGAGCAGTACTTC,CAPGGPTISYEQYF
-,TRBV4-3,TRBJ1-2,-,15,TGCGCCAGCAGCCAAGATAGGCCGGGGTACGGTGGCTACACCTTC,CASSQDRPGYGGYTF
-,TRBV11-2,TRBJ1-1,-,13,TGTGCCAGCAGCCCCCCGCCGGGGGTGGAAGCTTTCTTT,CASSPPPGVEAFF
-,TRBV5-6,TRBJ1-3,-,15,TGTGCCAGCAGCTTAATATTGGGCTCTGGAAACACCATATATTTT,CASSLILGSGNTIYF
-,TRBV19,TRBJ1-5,TRBD1,14,TGTGCCAGTAGTAGGACAGGGGAGGATCAGCCCCAGCATTTT,CASSRTGEDQPQHF
-,TRBV2,TRBJ1-2,TRBD1,15,TGTGCCAGCAGTGATTCCGGGACAGGGGGCTCGGGCTACACCTTC,CASSDSGTGGSGYTF
-,TRBV3-1/TRBV3-2,TRBJ1-4,-,16,TGTGCCAGCAGCCCTTGGGATATTGCAACTAATGAAAAACTGTTTTTT,CASSPWDIATNEKLFF
-,TRBV4-1,TRBJ1-5,-,17,TGCGCCAGCAGCCAAGATCTTATAGTCTATAGCAATCAGCCCCAGCATTTT,CASSQDLIVYSNQPQHF
-,TRBV29-1,TRBJ1-3,-,13,TGCAGCGTTGTGAGAAACTCTGGAAACACCATATATTTT,CSVVRNSGNTIYF
-,TRBV19,TRBJ2-1,-,14,TGTGCCAGTAGTATCAGACTAGATAGCAATGAGCAGTTCTTC,CASSIRLDSNEQFF
-,TRBV4-3,TRBJ2-1,TRBD2,17,TGCGCCAGCAGCCAGGGACTACTAGCGGGGGGTGGGGATGAGCAGTTCTTC,CASSQGLLAGGGDEQFF
-,TRBV30,TRBJ1-3,-,13,TGTGCCTGGAACCTCCAGGGAGGAAACACCATATATTTT,CAWNLQGGNTIYF
once,TRBV5-6,TRBJ2-3,-,14,TGTGCCAGCAGCTCGGGCCTGGATGGGGGTACGCAGTATTTT,CASSSGLDGGTQYF
-,TRBV7-9,TRBJ2-2,TRBD1,15,TGTGCCAGCAGCTTAAGGACAGGGCAGACCGGGGAGCTGTTTTTT,CASSLRTGQTGELFF
-,TRBV7-9,TRBJ2-5,TRBD1,15,TGTGCCAGCGGATTACAGGGGGGAAGTCAAGAGACCCAGTACTTC,CASGLQGGSQETQYF